This T cell receptor (beta chain) was captured by sequencing in a study of shared clonotypes between healthy human individuals. V was shortened by 6 bases and J by 3 bases, with 5 bases between the two germline ends. CDR1 and CDR2 from the germline V gene are LGHNT and FRNRAP. The CDR3 runs to 11 residues. TCRdb keeps only in-frame clones here, not all; method: immunoSEQ multiplex PCR. The repertoire consists of about 1.5 million clones, with 95% to 99% occurring once and the leading ten covering about 0.42%. Material: naive CD4+ T cells sorted from blood. Documented subset: CD45RA+ positively selected. This TCR was sampled from a man aged 25 to 40 in good health. The rearrangement links TRBV12-5 to TRBJ2-5; no definite D call. CDR3 sequence (DNA): TGTGCTAGTGGGGACGAAGAGACCCAGTACTTC. Protein product: CASGDEETQYF.